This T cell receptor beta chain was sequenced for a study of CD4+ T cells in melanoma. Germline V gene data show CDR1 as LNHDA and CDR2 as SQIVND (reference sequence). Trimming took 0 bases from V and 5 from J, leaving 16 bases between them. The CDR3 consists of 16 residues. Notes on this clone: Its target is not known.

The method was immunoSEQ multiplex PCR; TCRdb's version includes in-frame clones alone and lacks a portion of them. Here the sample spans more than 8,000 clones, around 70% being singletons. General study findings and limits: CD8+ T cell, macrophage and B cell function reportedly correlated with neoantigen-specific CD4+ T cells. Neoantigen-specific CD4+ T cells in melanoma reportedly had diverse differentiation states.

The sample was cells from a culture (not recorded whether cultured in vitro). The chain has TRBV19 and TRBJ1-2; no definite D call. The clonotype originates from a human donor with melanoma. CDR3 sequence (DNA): TGTGCCAGTAGTATAGAACGCCAGGACCCCTGGTATGGCTACACCTTC. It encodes CASSIERQDPWYGYTF.